This TCR beta chain stems from a study of STAT5B mutations in CD4+ large granular lymphocyte leukemia. Looking at the study overall: Among healthy controls, a particular HLA allele went with more CDR3 'QG' motifs.

Some clones are missing from TCRdb's copy, which holds only in-frame ones; the method was immunoSEQ multiplex PCR. Of about 28,000 clones listed, approximately 79% are singletons. CDR1 and CDR2 from the germline V gene are ENHRY and SYGVKD. Unmatched junction bases numbered 4, after V lost 3 bases and J lost 4 bases. The CDR3 has 15 residues. A note on this clone: Its antigen is unidentified.

Study observations and caveats: 8/27 top patient clones versus 2/35 control clones were TRBV06-family. Higher CD4+ than CD8+ T-LGLL clonality might reflect small sample size. Patient CD4-sorted repertoires stayed more clonal than healthy ones after leukemic-clone removal.

This clonotype was obtained from a human donor in good health. Sequences were obtained from CD4+ T cells from blood buffy coats. The gene calls are TRBV10-3 and TRBJ1-2; 11 nucleotides match TRBD1. CDR3 coding DNA: TGTGCCATCAGTGATTCCGGGACAGGGGGCTATGGCTACACCTTC. Translation: CAISDSGTGGYGYTF.